The 10 T cell receptor beta chains below all came from one sample that was sequenced in a study of blood T cell repertoires in COVID-19. Using immunoSEQ multiplex PCR, the repertoire was profiled, and TCRdb retains in-frame clones only, with some absent. Of 250,000 to 350,000 clones in the sample, approximately 90% were seen once. Specimen: peripheral blood. These TCRs come from a woman under 40 with COVID-19, enrolled during active disease.

This clone was seen a handful of times. Here the CDR3 DNA reads TGTGCCAGCACCGACACAGACTCCTACGAGCAGTACTTC. As protein: CASTDTDSYEQYF. This sequence joins TRBV6-5 and TRBJ2-7; D uncertain. Germline CDR1 is MNHEY and CDR2 is SVGAGI. The germline V and J ends were trimmed by 7 bases and 0 bases, with 10 bases remaining between them. The CDR3 has 13 residues.

This clone was recorded only once. The chain recombines TRBV5-4 with TRBJ1-3, with D possibly TRBD1 on 6 matching bases. CDR3 length: 16 amino acids. The V gene lost 4 bases and the J gene lost 4 bases, with 18 bases spanning the gap. Germline CDR1 reads SGHNT; CDR2 reads YYREEE (reference sequence). The DNA of the CDR3 is TGTGCCAGCAGCGCGAGGGGGGGTAGAGGCGGAAACACCATATATTTT. As protein: CASSARGGRGGNTIYF.

This sequence joins TRBV19 and TRBJ1-6, with a tentative D call TRBD1 (6 bases). Germline V gene data show CDR1 as LNHDA and CDR2 as SQIVND (reference sequence). The V and J ends lost 6 bases and 7 bases respectively, with 16 bases between them. The CDR3 is made up of 15 amino acids. The CDR3 here is CASRSTGTKNSPLHF. CDR3 nucleotide sequence: TGTGCCAGTAGGAGTACTGGGACAAAGAATTCACCCCTCCACTTT.

The J gene is TRBJ1-1, the V gene TRBV29-1; TRBD1 is a possible D gene (6 bases). Germline CDR1 is SQVTM and CDR2 is ANQGSEA. The CDR3 spans 15 residues. V lost 4 bases and J 5 bases, leaving 20 bases between the germline ends. CDR3 residues: CSVVGGQVLGTEAFF. DNA for the CDR3: TGCAGCGTTGTGGGGGGGCAGGTTTTAGGTACTGAAGCTTTCTTT.

V usage is TRBV3-1 (or the pseudogene TRBV3-2) and J usage is TRBJ2-7, with 9 bases identical to TRBD1. This CDR3 spans 16 amino acids. Germline trimming cut 0 bases from V and 5 bases from J; bases unmatched to any gene: 8. Germline-derived CDR1 and CDR2 are LGHDT and YNNKEL (reference sequence). The CDR3 region is CASSQDKRQGEDEQYF. The CDR3 DNA reads TGTGCCAGCAGCCAAGATAAGAGACAGGGGGAAGACGAGCAGTACTTC.

The chain links TRBV6-5 to TRBJ1-3; TRBD1 matches at 8 bases. Losses at the gene ends were 2 bases for V and 4 bases for J; bases not matched to a gene: 7. This CDR3 comprises 16 residues. In germline, CDR1 is MNHEY, CDR2 SVGAGI. DNA for the CDR3: TGTGCCAGCAGTTACGGAAGACAGGGGAAAGGAAACACCATATATTTT. Translated: CASSYGRQGKGNTIYF.

The rearrangement joins TRBV27 to TRBJ2-1; 10 bases map to TRBD2. Germline V gene lookup returns CDR1 MNHEY and CDR2 SMNVEV (reference sequence). J was trimmed by 2 bases and V by 5 bases; bases with no gene match: 12. CDR3 length equals 18 residues. CDR3 nucleotides: TGTGCCAGCAGTCCTAGATCTAGCGGGAGTAGAACCTACAATGAGCAGTTCTTC. It codes for CASSPRSSGSRTYNEQFF.

This chain joins TRBV10-2 and TRBJ2-5; no reliable D call. Germline V gives CDR1 WSHSY, CDR2 SAAADI. Trimming took 2 bases from V and 7 from J, leaving 14 bases between them. The CDR3 totals 14 residues. CDR3 residues: CASSENGDSGTQYF. The CDR3 region has the DNA TGCGCCAGCAGTGAGAACGGCGATTCGGGGACCCAGTACTTC.

V usage is TRBV7-2 and J usage is TRBJ2-1, with D unclear. Between the trimmed V and J ends, which lost 1 base and 5 bases, there was a span of 6 bases. CDR3 length equals 13 residues. Per germline, CDR1 SGHTA and CDR2 FQGNSA. CDR3 sequence: CASSLDADNEQFF. CDR3 nucleotides: TGTGCCAGCAGCTTAGATGCGGACAATGAGCAGTTCTTC.

This chain uses TRBV27 with TRBJ1-5, with D possibly TRBD1 on 5 matching bases. The CDR3 runs to 16 residues. Trimming shortened V by 4 bases and J by 3 bases, and 16 bases separated the two germline ends. Germline V gives CDR1 MNHEY, CDR2 SMNVEV (reference sequence). In nucleotides, the CDR3 is TGTGCCAGCAGTTCCTCGACAGCTCCGTCCAATCAGCCCCAGCATTTT. Protein sequence: CASSSSTAPSNQPQHF.